The rows below give T cell receptor beta chains drawn from one sample of a study of blood T cell repertoires in COVID-19. Using immunoSEQ multiplex PCR, the repertoire was profiled, and TCRdb retains in-frame clones only, with some absent. The sample has hundreds of thousands of clones; over 75% are singletons. The specimen sequenced was PBMCs or T cells enriched from blood (not recorded which). These receptors all come from a woman aged 25 to 45 who had recovered from COVID-19. The CDR3 runs from the conserved cysteine through the conserved F or W. The D gene is left open where the match is weak. A row's size may be missing; if present it is once, few, many or a size class.

J | D | V | size | DNA | CDR3
TRBJ1-1 | TRBD1 | TRBV11-3 | . | TGTGCCAGCAGCCTGCGACAGGGCATGAACACTGAAGCTTTCTTT | CASSLRQGMNTEAFF
TRBJ1-3 | . | TRBV5-8 | . | TGTGCCAGCAGCCCCGTGGCAGGCTCTGGAAACACCATATATTTT | CASSPVAGSGNTIYF
TRBJ2-2 | TRBD2 | TRBV27 | . | TGTGCCAGCAGTTTATTACTAGCGGGAGGGCTCGGGGGGTACACCGGGGAGCTGTTTTTT | CASSLLLAGGLGGYTGELFF
TRBJ2-7 | TRBD2 | TRBV18 | few | TGTGCCAGCTCACCACCCGGTAGCGGGAGGACGGGGGAGCAGTACTTC | CASSPPGSGRTGEQYF
TRBJ2-1 | TRBD2 | TRBV27 | . | TGTGCCAGCAGTACCCGACTAGCGGGAGCCGTAAATCTTAATGAGCAGTTCTTC | CASSTRLAGAVNLNEQFF
TRBJ1-1 | . | TRBV14 | . | TGTGCCAGCAGCCAAAACTTTAACACTGAAGCTTTCTTT | CASSQNFNTEAFF
TRBJ2-1 | TRBD2 | TRBV29-1 | . | TGCAGCGTTGGGGGTGGGGCGGGAGGACACAATGAGCAGTTCTTC | CSVGGGAGGHNEQFF
TRBJ1-2 | TRBD1 | TRBV18 | few | TGTGCCAGCTCAGTTGGGACAGGGGTCTTCTATGGCTACACCTTC | CASSVGTGVFYGYTF
TRBJ1-3 | . | TRBV20-1 | . | TGCAGTGCTAGTACAGGTTCGGGAAACACCATATATTTT | CSASTGSGNTIYF
TRBJ1-3 | . | TRBV25-1 | . | TGTGCCAGCACCGAAAGGGGTGCGACCTCCGGAAACACCATATATTTT | CASTERGATSGNTIYF
TRBJ2-1 | . | TRBV12-5 | . | TGTGCTAGTGGTTTCGGGTTGGACAATGAGCAGTTCTTC | CASGFGLDNEQFF
TRBJ1-5 | . | TRBV2 | . | TGTGCCATCCGAAGGGGCCTCAATCAGCCCCAGCATTTT | CAIRRGLNQPQHF
TRBJ1-2 | TRBD1 | TRBV4-1 | . | TGCGCCAGCAGCCAAGTTGGAGGGGGCTTGGTCTATGGCTACACCTTC | CASSQVGGGLVYGYTF
TRBJ1-1 | . | TRBV6-4 | once | TGTGCCAGCAGTGACTCGCCGGGGGGGAACACTGAAGCTTTCTTT | CASSDSPGGNTEAFF
TRBJ2-1 | . | TRBV6-2/TRBV6-3 | . | TGTGCCAGCAGTCAAACCCCCTCAGGGCGATTTCACAATGAGCAGTTCTTC | CASSQTPSGRFHNEQFF
TRBJ1-2 | TRBD1 | TRBV28 | . | TGTGCCAGCAGCAATGCGGGACAGGGCTCCCACTATGGCTACACCTTC | CASSNAGQGSHYGYTF
TRBJ1-2 | TRBD1 | TRBV7-9 | . | TGTGCCAGCAGCGACTCGGGACAGCCTCCTAACTATGGCTACACCTTC | CASSDSGQPPNYGYTF
TRBJ1-1 | . | TRBV5-1 | once | TGCGCCAGCAGCTTGGGTCCGACATCTGAAGCTTTCTTT | CASSLGPTSEAFF
TRBJ1-2 | . | TRBV28 | . | TGTGCCAGCATCCTCCCCAGGGGCGGCTACACCTTC | CASILPRGGYTF
TRBJ2-1 | TRBD1 | TRBV13 | . | TGTGCCAGCAGCCCATGGGGGGACAGGGGCTCCAATGAGCAGTTCTTC | CASSPWGDRGSNEQFF
TRBJ2-7 | . | TRBV6-2/TRBV6-3 | . | TGTGCCAGCAGCCGCTCGAGGACAGTGACAACCTACGAGCAGTACTTC | CASSRSRTVTTYEQYF
TRBJ2-1 | TRBD2 | TRBV6-4 | . | TGTGCCAGCAGTGACTCGACTAGCGGGAGCAATGAGCAGTTCTTC | CASSDSTSGSNEQFF
TRBJ2-7 | TRBD1 | TRBV28 | once | TGTGCCAGCAGGTCCTTGAGACAGGGACCCTACGAGCAGTACTTC | CASRSLRQGPYEQYF
TRBJ1-3 | TRBD1 | TRBV5-1 | . | TGCGCCAGCAGCTTGTTCCAGGGACAGAATGGAAACACCATATATTTT | CASSLFQGQNGNTIYF
TRBJ1-1 | . | TRBV29-1 | . | TGCAGCGTTGTGGACACCGGGAGACCTGAAGCTTTCTTT | CSVVDTGRPEAFF
TRBJ2-1 | TRBD1 | TRBV7-9 | . | TGTGCCAGCAGCTCAGGACAGGGGGCGGAAAATGAGCAGTTCTTC | CASSSGQGAENEQFF
TRBJ1-5 | . | TRBV4-1 | . | TGCGCCAGCAGCCAAGTCGGTTGGGGCCAGCCCCAGCATTTT | CASSQVGWGQPQHF